This T cell receptor (beta chain) was obtained from a study of technical replicates of blood from several donors. Germline V CDR1 and CDR2: MGHRA, YSYEKL. The ends lost 3 bases at V and 7 bases at J; junction bases unmatched: 4. This CDR3 region has 16 residues. Profiling relied on immunoSEQ multiplex PCR, and the TCRdb table lists in-frame clones only, not all of them. The repertoire has about 16,000 clones, around nine tenths of them found once; the top ten carry roughly an eighth. Input material: PBMCs. The chain carries TRBV4-1 and TRBJ2-2; 14 bases align to TRBD2. This receptor was taken from a human donor in good health. CDR3 sequence: CASSQGLAGVSGELFF. The CDR3 DNA reads TGCGCCAGCAGCCAGGGACTAGCGGGAGTGAGCGGGGAGCTGTTTTTT.